The TCR beta chain under discussion was sequenced for a study of T cells after posttransplantation cyclophosphamide. This CDR3 has 17 amino acids. The germline CDR1 and CDR2 sequences are MNHNS and SASEGT. V lost 0 bases to trimming and J lost 0 bases, with 14 bases between them. TCRdb's table, derived via immunoSEQ multiplex PCR, lists solely in-frame clones and lacks some. Of 51,000 or so clones detected, approximately 94% appear once; the ten largest clones hold 2.9%. The related graft donor's blood sample was taken on the day of bone marrow donation. This TCR was recovered from a woman aged 25-40 years in good health and a related stem cell transplant donor. The sequenced sample was PBMCs. V usage is TRBV6-1 and J usage is TRBJ1-1; D is possibly TRBD1 (6 bases). The DNA for the CDR3 is TGTGCCAGCAGTGAAGCGCTTACAGGGAGGGTGAACACTGAAGCTTTCTTT. As protein: CASSEALTGRVNTEAFF.